This T cell receptor beta chain was sequenced during a study of T cell repertoires in cytomegalovirus infection. Study-wide background: As its CMV epitopes, the study selected recently identified HLA-C-restricted and well-studied HLA-B-restricted targets. Public TCR beta signatures provided an indication of both CMV infection and a matching HLA type.

Study results and limitations: Dominant in the ex vivo response were TCR beta clonotypes restricted by HLA-C and specific for CMV.

Regarding this clonotype: No antigen is known for it.

TCRdb ran MiXCR on the reads and lists one entry per CDR3 protein. This sample has roughly 860,000 distinct CDR3 sequences; 32% occur once, and the top ten carry 9.5% to 15%. The clonotype comes from a human donor in good health (CMV status not recorded). Some clones in this sample may be carry-over from other donors' samples. Sequencing used cultured CD8+ T cells from PBMCs, obtained from culture after CMV antigen stimulation.

The CDR3 bases are TGTGCCAGCAGTTACTCGGGGGGGTCAGATTCACCCCTCCACTTT. Amino acids: CASSYSGGSDSPLHF. V and J are TRBV6-5 and TRBJ1-6; maybe TRBD1 (5 bases). V was clipped by 0 bases and J by 8 bases, with 11 bases between them. Per the germline V gene, CDR1 is MNHEY and CDR2 is SVGAGI. The CDR3 is 15 amino acids.